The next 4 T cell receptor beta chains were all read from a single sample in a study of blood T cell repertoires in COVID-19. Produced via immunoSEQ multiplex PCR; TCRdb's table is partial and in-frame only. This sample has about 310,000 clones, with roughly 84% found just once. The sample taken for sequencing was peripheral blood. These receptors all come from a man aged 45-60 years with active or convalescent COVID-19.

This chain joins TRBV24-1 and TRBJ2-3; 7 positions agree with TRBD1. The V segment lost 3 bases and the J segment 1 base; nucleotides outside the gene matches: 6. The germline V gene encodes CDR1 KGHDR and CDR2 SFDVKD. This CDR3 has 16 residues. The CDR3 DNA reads TGTGCCACCAGTGATCACCGACAGGGCGGCACAGATACGCAGTATTTT. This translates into CATSDHRQGGTDTQYF.

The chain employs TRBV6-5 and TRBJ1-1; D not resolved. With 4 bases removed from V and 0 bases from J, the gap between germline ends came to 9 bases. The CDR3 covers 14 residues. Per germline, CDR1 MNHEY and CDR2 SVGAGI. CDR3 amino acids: CASSLGSLNTEAFF. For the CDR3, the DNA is TGTGCCAGCAGTTTGGGCAGCTTGAACACTGAAGCTTTCTTT.

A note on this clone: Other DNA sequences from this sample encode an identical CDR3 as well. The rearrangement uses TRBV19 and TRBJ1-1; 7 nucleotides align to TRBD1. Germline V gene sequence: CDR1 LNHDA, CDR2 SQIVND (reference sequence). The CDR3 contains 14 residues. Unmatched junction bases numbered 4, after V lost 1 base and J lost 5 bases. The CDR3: CASSIGQGVTEAFF. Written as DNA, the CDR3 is TGTGCCAGTAGTATAGGACAGGGTGTTACTGAAGCTTTCTTT. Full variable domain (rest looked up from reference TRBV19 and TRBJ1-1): DGGITQSPKYLFRKEGQNVTLSCEQNLNHDAMYWYRQDPGQGLRLIYYSQIVNDFQKGDIAEGYSVSREKKESFPLTVTSAQKNPTAFYLCASSIGQGVTEAFFGQGTRLTVV.

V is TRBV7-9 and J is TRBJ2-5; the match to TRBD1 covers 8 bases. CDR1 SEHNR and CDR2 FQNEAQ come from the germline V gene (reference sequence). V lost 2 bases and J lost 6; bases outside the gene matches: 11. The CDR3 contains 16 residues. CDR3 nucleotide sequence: TGTGCCAGCAGCTTAATGGGTGCCGCAGGGGGCCAGACCCAGTACTTC. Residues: CASSLMGAAGGQTQYF.